The 25 T cell receptor beta chains below were found in one sample sequenced in a study of technical replicates of blood from a handful of donors. Profiling relied on immunoSEQ multiplex PCR, and the TCRdb table lists in-frame clones only, not all of them. The data show about 87,000 clones, around 93% seen once. Source material: T cells isolated from PBMCs. The source is a human donor in good health.

The chain couples TRBV4-1 to TRBJ2-1, with a tentative D call TRBD1 (5 bases). This CDR3 spans 13 amino acids. V dropped 1 base and J dropped 8 bases, with 9 bases sitting between them. The germline CDR1 and CDR2 sequences are MGHRA and YSYEKL. The CDR3 loop reads CASSQVKGDEQFF. DNA for the CDR3: TGCGCCAGCAGCCAAGTCAAAGGGGATGAGCAGTTCTTC.

In DNA form, the CDR3 reads TGTGCCAGAAGAGCGCGGAACTATGGCTACACCTTC. Its protein is CARRARNYGYTF. The J gene is TRBJ1-2, the V gene TRBV5-3, with D uncertain. TRBV5-3 carries the ORF label, with uncertain function. V was pared by 5 bases and J by 2 bases, with 7 bases between. The CDR3 contains 12 residues.

The chain couples TRBV7-9 to TRBJ1-4; unclear D gene. The germline V and J ends were trimmed by 1 base and 5 bases, with 5 bases remaining between them. The CDR3 consists of 13 residues. Per germline, CDR1 SEHNR and CDR2 FQNEAQ (reference sequence). CDR3 nucleotides: TGTGCCAGCAGCTTAGAACGGAATGAAAAACTGTTTTTT. This sequence encodes CASSLERNEKLFF.

The V gene is TRBV7-9, the J gene TRBJ2-1; tentatively, D is TRBD1 (6 bases). Trimming took off 0 bases at V and 10 bases at J, with 10 bases between the two ends. Germline V gene sequence: CDR1 SEHNR, CDR2 FQNEAQ (reference sequence). The CDR3 has 13 amino acids. CDR3 in amino acids: CASSLAGTREQFF. In DNA, the CDR3 is TGTGCCAGCAGCTTAGCCGGGACACGGGAGCAGTTCTTC.

The rearrangement links TRBV5-6 to TRBJ2-7; 8 positions agree with TRBD2. Per germline, CDR1 SGHDT and CDR2 YYEEEE. CDR3 length: 17 amino acids. Germline trimming cut 0 bases from V and 2 bases from J; bases unmatched to any gene: 10. The CDR3 DNA reads TGTGCCAGCAGCTTGGGAGCGGCGGGAGGCCCCCCCTACGAGCAGTACTTC. This sequence encodes CASSLGAAGGPPYEQYF.

The chain employs TRBV7-3 and TRBJ2-3, with D maybe TRBD1 (5 bases). V lost 2 bases and J lost 2, with 8 bases in between. The CDR3 is 14 amino acids. Germline values: CDR1 SGHTA, CDR2 FQGTGA. CDR3 sequence (DNA): TGTGCCAGCAGCTTAGACAGATACACAGATACGCAGTATTTT. Its protein product is CASSLDRYTDTQYF.

This clone appeared once. The genes are TRBV13 and TRBJ1-4; the D gene is possibly TRBD1 (5 bases). The CDR3 totals 15 residues. Trimming left V 1 base short and J 5 bases short, with 11 bases between. Germline V gene lookup returns CDR1 PRHDT and CDR2 FYEKMQ (reference sequence). CDR3: CASSLDAKGNEKLFF. In nucleotides, the CDR3 is TGTGCCAGCAGCTTAGATGCCAAGGGGAATGAAAAACTGTTTTTT.

This clone was seen once. The chain combines TRBV19 with TRBJ1-3, with D hard to call. This CDR3 has 14 residues. Trimming stripped 4 bases from V and 0 bases from J, with 7 bases between. Germline V lookup: CDR1 LNHDA, CDR2 SQIVND (reference sequence). CDR3 nucleotides: TGTGCCAGTAGTACCACAGTCTCTGGAAACACCATATATTTT. Protein sequence: CASSTTVSGNTIYF.

The rearrangement joins TRBV30 to TRBJ2-1; 12 bases align to TRBD2. The CDR3 extends over 14 amino acids. CDR1 and CDR2 (germline): GTSNPN, SVGIG (reference sequence). V lost 5 bases to trimming and J lost 8 bases; unmatched junction nucleotides: 7. CDR3 sequence reads: CAWATSGRTDEQFF. The CDR3, as DNA: TGTGCCTGGGCGACTAGCGGGAGAACGGATGAGCAGTTCTTC.

V usage is TRBV9 and J usage is TRBJ1-1; no reliable D call. V gave up 0 bases and J gave up 0 bases, with 6 bases separating them. Germline CDR1 is SGDLS and CDR2 is YYNGEE. This CDR3 comprises 14 residues. As DNA, the CDR3 is TGTGCCAGCAGCGTAGACTTGGTGAACACTGAAGCTTTCTTT. Translated: CASSVDLVNTEAFF. Filled out from reference TRBV9 and TRBJ1-1, the complete variable domain reads DSGVTQTPKHLITATGQRVTLRCSPRSGDLSVYWYQQSLDQGLQFLIQYYNGEERAKGNILERFSAQQFPDLHSELNLSSLELGDSALYFCASSVDLVNTEAFFGQGTRLTVV.

The J gene is TRBJ2-3, the V gene TRBV6-5; possible D gene TRBD2, 5 bases. CDR1 is MNHEY, CDR2 SVGAGI, per germline. V lost 5 bases and J 5 bases, leaving 14 bases between the germline ends. The CDR3 loop spans 14 amino acids. The CDR3: CASSSRTAGDTQYF. CDR3 sequence (DNA): TGTGCCAGCAGTAGCAGGACTGCGGGAGATACGCAGTATTTT.

This chain connects TRBV9 to TRBJ2-1; 15 nucleotides line up with TRBD2. The germline gives CDR1 SGDLS, CDR2 YYNGEE. The CDR3 consists of 16 residues. J was trimmed by 6 bases and V by 4 bases; bases with no gene match: 5. CDR3 loop: CASSPGTSGRSNEQFF. CDR3 nucleotides: TGTGCCAGCAGCCCCGGGACTAGCGGGAGGAGCAATGAGCAGTTCTTC.

This chain links TRBV4-1 with TRBJ2-4; D might be TRBD2 (5 bases). Germline V gives CDR1 MGHRA, CDR2 YSYEKL. This CDR3 contains 18 residues. The V end was cut by 1 base, the J end by 1 base, with 17 bases between. The CDR3 DNA is TGCGCCAGCAGCCAAGTTTGGCCCCGGAGGTTGGCCAAAAACATTCAGTACTTC. Protein: CASSQVWPRRLAKNIQYF.

This chain uses TRBV2 with TRBJ2-7, with TRBD2 identical over 9 bases. The CDR3 consists of 15 residues. V dropped 3 bases and J dropped 2; count of bases not matched to a gene: 5. Germline V gene data show CDR1 as SNHLY and CDR2 as FYNNEI. The CDR3 region has the DNA TGTGCCAGCAGTGACTTAGGCGGGAGGGCCTACGAGCAGTACTTC. This codes for CASSDLGGRAYEQYF. Using reference TRBV2 and TRBJ2-7 for the parts outside the CDR3, the full variable domain is EPEVTQTPSHQVTQMGQEVILRCVPISNHLYFYWYRQILGQKVEFLVSFYNNEISEKSEIFDDQFSVERPDGSNFTLKIRSTKLEDSAMYFCASSDLGGRAYEQYFGPGTRLTVT.

V is TRBV7-2 and J is TRBJ1-3, with D unclear. Germline lookup yields CDR1 SGHTA and CDR2 FQGNSA. Trimming took 2 bases from V and 6 from J, leaving 8 bases between them. This CDR3 has 13 residues. CDR3 amino acids: CASSLFGENTIYF. CDR3 DNA: TGTGCCAGCAGCTTATTCGGGGAAAACACCATATATTTT.

V gene TRBV6-5 combines with J gene TRBJ2-3, with 10 bases matching TRBD2. The CDR3 is 15 residues long. From germline, CDR1 is MNHEY and CDR2 SVGAGI. V was clipped by 6 bases and J by 2 bases; unmatched bases: 5. CDR3 loop: CASSRTSGYTDTQYF. The CDR3 DNA sequence: TGTGCCAGCAGCCGGACTAGCGGTTACACAGATACGCAGTATTTT.

CDR3 in amino acids: CATSYEGGVVAGELFF. The DNA for the CDR3 is TGTGCCACGAGTTATGAGGGAGGCGTAGTTGCCGGGGAGCTGTTTTTT. The chain links TRBV27 to TRBJ2-2, with a possible D match to TRBD2 (6 bases). This CDR3 comprises 16 residues. CDR1 is MNHEY, CDR2 SMNVEV, per germline (reference sequence). Trimming took off 10 bases at V and 6 bases at J, with 24 bases between the two ends.

The CDR3 here is CASSQDRGSGETQYF. DNA of the CDR3: TGCGCCAGCAGCCAAGATAGGGGTAGCGGAGAGACCCAGTACTTC. The chain uses TRBV4-1 and TRBJ2-5; D possibly corresponds to TRBD2 (6 bases). V was clipped by 0 bases and J by 4 bases, with 12 bases between them. This CDR3 spans 15 amino acids. Germline loops: CDR1 MGHRA, CDR2 YSYEKL.

The V gene is TRBV4-3, the J gene TRBJ1-3, with D unclear. This CDR3 region has 15 residues. Trimming removed 0 bases at V and 3 bases at J, with 9 bases between. CDR1 LGHNA and CDR2 YSLEER come from the germline V gene. CDR3 loop: CASSQDAGYGNTIYF. CDR3 DNA: TGCGCCAGCAGCCAAGATGCGGGGTATGGAAACACCATATATTTT.

The chain is built from TRBV27 and TRBJ2-5; 9 nucleotides align to TRBD2. Germline V gene data show CDR1 as MNHEY and CDR2 as SMNVEV (reference sequence). The CDR3 contains 19 residues. V dropped 6 bases and J dropped 5; count of bases not matched to a gene: 22. Written as DNA, the CDR3 is TGTGCCAGCAGCCCGACTAGCGGAGGATACATGCTATTTCTGGAGACCCAGTACTTC. This encodes CASSPTSGGYMLFLETQYF.

The rearrangement joins TRBV25-1 to TRBJ1-2; a weak D match, TRBD1 (6 bases). V gave up 8 bases and J gave up 3 bases, with 16 bases separating them. The CDR3 is 14 amino acids. Germline CDR1 MGHDK, CDR2 SYGVNS. The CDR3 nucleotides read TGTGCCAGCCAGGGGCAGAAAAGCTACTATGGCTACACCTTC. This codes for CASQGQKSYYGYTF.

The rearrangement joins TRBV19 to TRBJ2-7; TRBD2 is a possible D gene (6 bases). Germline loops: CDR1 LNHDA, CDR2 SQIVND (reference sequence). The germline V and J ends were trimmed by 1 base and 0 bases, with 7 bases remaining between them. The CDR3 runs 14 residues. The CDR3 nucleotides are TGTGCCAGTAGTATAGCGCGGGACTCCTACGAGCAGTACTTC. Translation gives CASSIARDSYEQYF. Together with reference TRBV19 and TRBJ2-7, the CDR3 gives the full variable domain: DGGITQSPKYLFRKEGQNVTLSCEQNLNHDAMYWYRQDPGQGLRLIYYSQIVNDFQKGDIAEGYSVSREKKESFPLTVTSAQKNPTAFYLCASSIARDSYEQYFGPGTRLTVT.

The chain is built from TRBV19 and TRBJ2-5; 7 positions match TRBD2. The V gene end was trimmed by 5 bases and the J gene end by 4 bases; junction bases not matched to a gene: 1. Germline V gene sequence: CDR1 LNHDA, CDR2 SQIVND (reference sequence). The CDR3 contains 12 residues. For the CDR3, the DNA is TGTGCCAGTAGTCCTAGCGGAGAGACCCAGTACTTC. Its translation is CASSPSGETQYF. The whole variable domain, remainder taken from reference TRBV19 and TRBJ2-5, is DGGITQSPKYLFRKEGQNVTLSCEQNLNHDAMYWYRQDPGQGLRLIYYSQIVNDFQKGDIAEGYSVSREKKESFPLTVTSAQKNPTAFYLCASSPSGETQYFGPGTRLLVL.

V usage is TRBV2 and J usage is TRBJ2-3, with D perhaps TRBD2 (6 bases). This CDR3 contains 16 residues. V lost 3 bases and J lost 1, with 14 bases in between. The germline CDR1 and CDR2 sequences are SNHLY and FYNNEI. The DNA for the CDR3 is TGTGCCAGCAGTGAGCTCGGGAGTCGCGGCACAGATACGCAGTATTTT. This translates into CASSELGSRGTDTQYF.

This clone showed up just once. This sequence joins TRBV27 and TRBJ1-2; TRBD1 matches at 7 bases. Germline V gene lookup returns CDR1 MNHEY and CDR2 SMNVEV (reference sequence). CDR3 size: 15 residues. The junction had 8 bases not matched to a gene; V was cut back by 5 bases and J by 2 bases. CDR3 nucleotides: TGTGCCAGCAGTACGATGGACAGGATGAACTATGGCTACACCTTC. Encoded protein: CASSTMDRMNYGYTF.